Listed here are 24 T cell receptor beta chains from one sample, sequenced in a study of shared clonotypes between healthy human individuals. Repertoires were generated with immunoSEQ multiplex PCR, while TCRdb's copy carries only in-frame clones and drops some. The table includes about 2.4 million clones, roughly nine tenths detected once. Sequencing was carried out using naive CD4+ T cells sorted from blood. Subset here: CD45RA+ positively selected. These receptors were collected from a man aged 18 to 29 in good health.

This clone came up once. The chain is built from TRBV5-1 and TRBJ1-4; 7 nucleotides match TRBD1. The CDR3 length is 15 residues. Germline CDR1 reads SGHRS; CDR2 reads YFSETQ. With V trimmed by 4 bases and J by 4 bases, 7 bases remained unmatched. The CDR3: CASSVSGQLNEKLFF. DNA for the CDR3: TGCGCCAGCAGCGTGTCGGGACAGCTTAATGAAAAACTGTTTTTT.

V gene TRBV9 combines with J gene TRBJ2-3; 10 nucleotides agree with TRBD2. V was pared by 4 bases and J by 5 bases, with 7 bases of the junction left unmatched. This CDR3 region has 15 residues. Germline CDR1 is SGDLS and CDR2 is YYNGEE. The CDR3 nucleotides read TGTGCCAGCAGCACTCTAGCGGGGGTAAAAGATACGCAGTATTTT. It encodes CASSTLAGVKDTQYF. Variable domain in full (rest from reference TRBV9 and TRBJ2-3): DSGVTQTPKHLITATGQRVTLRCSPRSGDLSVYWYQQSLDQGLQFLIQYYNGEERAKGNILERFSAQQFPDLHSELNLSSLELGDSALYFCASSTLAGVKDTQYFGPGTRLTVL.

The V gene is TRBV2, the J gene TRBJ2-3; 9 bases map to TRBD1. V lost 9 bases, J lost 7 bases, and 14 bases stayed unmatched. The length of the CDR3 is 15 residues. Germline loops: CDR1 SNHLY, CDR2 FYNNEI. The CDR3 region has the DNA TGTGCCAGTAAAACCGGGACAGGGATTACCCATACGCAGTATTTT. Encoded protein: CASKTGTGITHTQYF.

The J gene is TRBJ2-2, the V gene TRBV23-1; 7 positions agree with TRBD1. TRBV23-1 is noted as an ORF with a role that remains uncertain. The V gene end was trimmed by 4 bases and the J gene end by 4 bases; junction bases not matched to a gene: 9. This CDR3 has 16 amino acids. The CDR3 loop reads CASSPKGRGCTGELFF. The CDR3 nucleotides read TGCGCCAGCAGTCCGAAGGGCAGGGGGTGCACCGGGGAGCTGTTTTTT.

The chain is built from TRBV7-5 and TRBJ1-1; the table's D gene call, TRBD1, was not cross checked with the DNA. TRBV7-5 is deemed a pseudogene. The CDR3 covers 14 residues. CDR3: CARSPDQGQTEAFF. The CDR3 DNA reads TGTGCCAGAAGCCCAGACCAGGGGCAGACTGAAGCTTTCTTT.

V usage is TRBV5-1 and J usage is TRBJ2-1; D is perhaps TRBD1 (5 bases). Germline CDR1 is SGHRS and CDR2 is YFSETQ. The CDR3 extends over 15 amino acids. V lost 4 bases and J 8 bases, leaving 19 bases between the germline ends. The DNA for the CDR3 is TGCGCCAGCAGCCCCTTGGGGCCTTCTCGGGATGAGCAGTTCTTC. This sequence encodes CASSPLGPSRDEQFF.

This chain connects TRBV10-3 to TRBJ2-2; D is unresolved. This CDR3 has 14 residues. CDR1 and CDR2 (germline): ENHRY, SYGVKD. V lost 6 bases and J lost 6, with 14 bases in between. The CDR3 protein is CAIRVNGLAGELFF. CDR3 nucleotide sequence: TGTGCCATCAGGGTCAATGGTCTCGCCGGGGAGCTGTTTTTT.

To note about this clone: The sample holds other DNA sequences that translate to the same CDR3. The chain is built from TRBV11-2 and TRBJ2-1; TRBD2 matches 7 bases. This CDR3 spans 15 amino acids. Germline lookup yields CDR1 SGHAT and CDR2 FQNNGV. V gave up 6 bases and J gave up 0 bases; unmatched junction bases: 5. The CDR3 bases are TGTGCCAGCAGGCGGCCGGGGGGCTCCTACAATGAGCAGTTCTTC. Amino acids: CASRRPGGSYNEQFF.

The chain joins TRBV19 to TRBJ1-6; D unclear. Trimming pared 10 bases from V and 13 bases from J, leaving 17 bases between. Per germline, CDR1 LNHDA and CDR2 SQIVND (reference sequence). The CDR3 is 12 amino acids. The CDR3 DNA follows: TGTGCCACCTCGGGGAAGGGTATTCCCCTCCACTTT. Protein sequence: CATSGKGIPLHF.

The rearrangement links TRBV5-1 to TRBJ2-1; the match to TRBD2 covers 14 bases. Germline assignment: CDR1 SGHRS and CDR2 YFSETQ. This CDR3 region has 17 residues. Trimming cost V 1 base and J 8 bases; bases outside gene matches: 8. CDR3: CASSLYRTSGRTHEQFF. CDR3 bases: TGCGCCAGCAGCTTGTATCGGACTAGCGGGAGGACCCATGAGCAGTTCTTC.

This clone occurred once. The chain is built from TRBV7-3 and TRBJ2-5; D is ambiguous. The end of the DNA is better explained by TRBJ2-7, so the J call may be wrong. The germline CDR1 and CDR2 sequences are SGHTA and FQGTGA. This CDR3 spans 13 amino acids. This CDR3 is CASSPAVSYEQYF. In DNA form, the CDR3 reads TGTGCCAGCAGCCCGGCGGTGTCCTACGAGCAGTACTTC.

Points on this clone: Other DNA sequences of this sample code for an identical CDR3. The CDR3 DNA sequence: TGCAGTGCTCCGAAAGGCTACGAGCAGTACTTC. Translating it yields CSAPKGYEQYF. The chain combines TRBV20-1 with TRBJ2-7, with unresolved D. The germline CDR1 and CDR2 sequences are DFQATT and SNEGSKA (reference sequence). The CDR3 contains 11 residues. V dropped 5 bases and J dropped 3 bases, with 8 bases sitting between them.

This sequence joins TRBV5-6 and TRBJ2-7; TRBD1 matches 8 bases. Germline values: CDR1 SGHDT, CDR2 YYEEEE. CDR3 length: 15 amino acids. Trimming removed 4 bases from V and 3 bases from J; junction bases left unmatched: 9. Written as DNA, the CDR3 is TGTGCCAGCAGCCTGCTGGACAGGGTGTACTACGAGCAGTACTTC. It translates to CASSLLDRVYYEQYF.

The J gene is TRBJ2-3, the V gene TRBV10-1; no reliable D call. CDR1 WNHNN and CDR2 SYGVQD come from the germline V gene (reference sequence). The CDR3 sequence is 16 residues long. V lost 0 bases to trimming and J lost 3 bases, with 13 bases between them. This CDR3 reads CASSESESPETDTQYF. In DNA form, the CDR3 reads TGCGCCAGCAGTGAGTCAGAGTCGCCCGAGACAGATACGCAGTATTTT.

The chain employs TRBV30 and TRBJ2-1; 12 bases agree with TRBD2. This CDR3 comprises 16 residues. V shed 1 base, J shed 2 bases, and the junction held 3 bases outside the gene matches. CDR1 and CDR2 (germline): GTSNPN, SVGIG (reference sequence). CDR3 nucleotides: TGTGCCTGGAGTGGGCGACTAGCGGGAGCCTACAATGAGCAGTTCTTC. This encodes CAWSGRLAGAYNEQFF.

The rearrangement joins TRBV6-1 to TRBJ2-5, with 8 nucleotides matching TRBD2. In germline, CDR1 is MNHNS, CDR2 SASEGT. This CDR3 region has 16 residues. V shed 0 bases and J 2 bases; nucleotides not matched to a gene: 5. The CDR3 DNA follows: TGTGCCAGCAGTGAAGCCAGCGGGGGCCATCAAGAGACCCAGTACTTC. Its translation: CASSEASGGHQETQYF.

This clone has just one count. The same CDR3 also results from other DNA sequences found in this sample. The V call is TRBV5-1, the J call TRBJ1-2; 7 bases align to TRBD1. The CDR3 covers 14 residues. After removal of 0 bases from V and 4 bases from J, the junction contained 3 bases not matched to a gene. Germline lookup yields CDR1 SGHRS and CDR2 YFSETQ. CDR3 nucleotides: TGCGCCAGCAGCTTGGAGGACAGGAGCTATGGCTACACCTTC. Its protein is CASSLEDRSYGYTF.

The chain uses TRBV29-1 and TRBJ2-1; 7 nucleotides match TRBD2. J lost 8 bases, V lost 2 bases, and 9 bases had no gene match. The CDR3 loop spans 14 amino acids. The germline V gene has CDR1 SQVTM and CDR2 ANQGSEA. DNA for the CDR3: TGCAGCGTTGAAAAGGGAGGGAGATACGATGAGCAGTTCTTC. Its translation is CSVEKGGRYDEQFF.

This clone was detected once. The V gene is TRBV28, the J gene TRBJ1-4; TRBD1 matches at 8 bases. This CDR3 region has 15 residues. Looked up from germline, CDR1 is MDHEN and CDR2 is SYDVKM. The V segment lost 5 bases and the J segment 7 bases; nucleotides outside the gene matches: 9. The CDR3 DNA reads TGTGCCAGCAGTCCCCTGGACAGGGCGGTTGAAAAACTGTTTTTT. Encoded protein: CASSPLDRAVEKLFF. The entire variable domain, with the rest obtained from reference TRBV28 and TRBJ1-4, is as follows: DVKVTQSSRYLVKRTGEKVFLECVQDMDHENMFWYRQDPGLGLRLIYFSYDVKMKEKGDIPEGYSVSREKKERFSLILESASTNQTSMYLCASSPLDRAVEKLFFGSGTQLSVL.

The chain joins TRBV18 to TRBJ1-1; D might be TRBD1 (5 bases). Trimming cost V 2 bases and J 4 bases, with 14 bases left between them. Germline CDR1 KGHSH, CDR2 LQKENI. CDR3 length: 15 amino acids. DNA of the CDR3: TGTGCCAGCTCACCAATGACGGGGCCCGGCACTGAAGCTTTCTTT. It encodes CASSPMTGPGTEAFF.

This clone occurred once. The chain joins TRBV6-5 to TRBJ1-4, with TRBD1 matching 7 bases. The CDR3 runs to 15 residues. The V gene's germline CDR1 is MNHEY and CDR2 SVGAGI. With V trimmed by 5 bases and J by 2 bases, 5 bases remained unmatched. CDR3 DNA sequence: TGTGCCAGCAGTCCAGGGACAGCTACTAATGAAAAACTGTTTTTT. It encodes CASSPGTATNEKLFF.

The chain uses TRBV5-8 and TRBJ1-2; TRBD1 might be the D (5 bases). The V gene lost 0 bases and the J gene lost 4 bases, with 10 bases spanning the gap. CDR1 and CDR2 (germline): SGHTS, YDEGEE. This CDR3 contains 14 residues. The CDR3: CASSLAGTVYGYTF. DNA of the CDR3: TGTGCCAGCAGCTTGGCCGGGACGGTCTATGGCTACACCTTC.

This sequence joins TRBV5-6 and TRBJ1-1; D gene ambiguous. The CDR3 spans 12 residues. The V end lost 3 bases, the J end lost 3 bases, and 6 bases lay between the germline ends. Germline CDR1 is SGHDT and CDR2 is YYEEEE. DNA for the CDR3: TGTGCCAGCAGCTGGGAGGACACTGAAGCTTTCTTT. It encodes CASSWEDTEAFF.

Points on this clone: Other DNA sequences within the sample encode an identical CDR3. The V and J genes are TRBV19 and TRBJ1-5; D remains ambiguous. V lost 4 bases to trimming and J lost 4 bases, with 8 bases between them. Germline CDR1 is LNHDA and CDR2 is SQIVND (reference sequence). CDR3 length equals 13 residues. The CDR3 DNA is TGTGCCAGTAGTACCCCCGGGAATCAGCCCCAGCATTTT. It specifies CASSTPGNQPQHF.